This entry concerns a single TCR beta chain. Its antigen is not known. This record belongs to a study of cytomegalovirus exposure and HLA in healthy donors. General observations from the study: Later, TCR association rates were found to vary by HLA locus, highest for DRB1 and lowest for HLA-C. Later, an analysis found that common viral pathogens appeared to be linked with several of the most significant clusters.

The PCR ran on 60 Vbeta and 13 Jbeta primers. The protocol was immunoSEQ multiplex PCR, while the TCRdb copy is restricted to in-frame clones and leaves out a portion. Among 150,000 to 200,000 clones listed, around four fifths were seen once. V dropped 0 bases and J dropped 3 bases, with 9 bases sitting between them. Germline CDR1 is KGHSH and CDR2 is LQKENI. The CDR3 spans 14 residues. Sequencing was done on a sample of PBMCs. This receptor was identified in a woman younger than 45 in good health and CMV-seropositive. The J gene is TRBJ2-7, the V gene TRBV18; a possible D gene is TRBD1 (5 bases). The CDR3 DNA reads as TGTGCCAGCTCACCACCGACACAGGTCTACGAGCAGTACTTC. Its translation is CASSPPTQVYEQYF.